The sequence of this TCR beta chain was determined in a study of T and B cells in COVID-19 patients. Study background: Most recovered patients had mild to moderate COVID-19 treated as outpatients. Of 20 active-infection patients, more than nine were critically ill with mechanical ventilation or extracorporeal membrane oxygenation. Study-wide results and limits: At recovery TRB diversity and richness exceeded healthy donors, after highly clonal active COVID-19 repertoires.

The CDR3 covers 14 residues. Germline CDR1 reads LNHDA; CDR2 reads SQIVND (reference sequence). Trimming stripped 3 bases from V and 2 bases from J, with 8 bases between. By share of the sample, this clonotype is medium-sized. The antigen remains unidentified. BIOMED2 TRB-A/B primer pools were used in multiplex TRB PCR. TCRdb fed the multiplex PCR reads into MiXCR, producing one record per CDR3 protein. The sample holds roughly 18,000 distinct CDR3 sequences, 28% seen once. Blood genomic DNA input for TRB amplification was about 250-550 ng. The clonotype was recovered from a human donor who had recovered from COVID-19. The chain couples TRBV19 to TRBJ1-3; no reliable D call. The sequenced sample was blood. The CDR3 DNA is TGTGCCAGTAGTATCGGGCAGCCTGGAAACACCATATATTTT. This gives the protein CASSIGQPGNTIYF.